The present TCR beta chain was sequenced within a study of memory CD4+ T cells and cytomegalovirus serostatus. The ends were cut back, 0 bases at V and 0 bases at J, with 15 bases in the middle. The CDR3 consists of 18 residues. Germline V gene data show CDR1 as SGHNT and CDR2 as YENEEA. Single viable CD3+CD4+CD8-CD45RO+ cells were sorted as the memory CD4+ T cells. Total CD4+ T cells were enriched by CD4 positive selection. Findings and caveats of the study: Each of approximately 70 CMV-associated TCRbeta sequences occurred in one to five individuals.

To note about this clone: Its cognate antigen is unknown.

The assay was immunoSEQ multiplex PCR, and TCRdb's table has in-frame clones only and misses some. There are 50,000 to 70,000 clones in the sample; over 65% occur only once, and about 2.4% lies in the top ten. The genes are TRBV11-3 and TRBJ1-3; D is undetermined. This clonotype originated in an adult in good health and CMV-seropositive. Sequenced: memory CD4+ T cells from blood. The CDR3 region has the DNA TGTGCCAGCAGCTTAGATCAAGGCGGGTCCGCCTCTGGAAACACCATATATTTT. This encodes CASSLDQGGSASGNTIYF.